This record looks at one T cell receptor beta chain sequence and its context. This record belongs to a study of blood T cell repertoires in COVID-19. On the study more broadly: T cells, B-cell-depleted T cells, or PBMCs provided the cDNA or gDNA that served as material.

The CDR3 has 13 amino acids. J was trimmed by 8 bases and V by 4 bases; bases with no gene match: 7. The germline V gene has CDR1 MNHEY and CDR2 SVGAGI. Clones were sequenced by immunoSEQ multiplex PCR, and TCRdb holds only the in-frame ones, with some missing. This table holds around 240,000 clones, 75% to 85% found once. This receptor was taken from a woman aged 50 to 65 with acute or convalescent COVID-19. The chain combines TRBV6-5 with TRBJ1-2; 7 bases fit TRBD1. The sequencing input was peripheral blood. CDR3 region: CASSSDRRQGYTF. The CDR3 DNA reads TGTGCCAGCAGTTCGGACAGGCGCCAGGGCTACACCTTC.